This TCR beta chain was captured by sequencing in a study of blood T cell repertoires in COVID-19. The CDR3 length is 18 residues. With V trimmed by 3 bases and J by 0 bases, 10 bases remained unmatched. In germline, CDR1 is ENHRY, CDR2 SYGVKD. The repertoire was sequenced with immunoSEQ multiplex PCR; TCRdb's copy has only in-frame clones and lacks some. The sample holds about 480,000 clones; approximately 88% are singletons and the top ten take roughly 7.4%. V usage is TRBV10-3 and J usage is TRBJ2-2, with 7 bases aligning to TRBD1. The clonotype originates from a woman aged 45-65 years with COVID-19, enrolled during active disease. Input material: peripheral blood. CDR3 DNA: TGTGCCATCAGTGACTCCCGGCCGGGACAGTCGAACACCGGGGAGCTGTTTTTT. This codes for CAISDSRPGQSNTGELFF.